One and the same sample provided the 25 T cell receptor beta chains below, sequenced in a study of T cell repertoires in cytomegalovirus infection. MiXCR, applied by TCRdb to the reads, yields one record per CDR3 protein. The data hold under 200,000 distinct CDR3 sequences, with less than 25% observed a single time. The antigens these receptors bind are not known. This sample comprised CD8+ T cells from cultured PBMCs, obtained from culture after CMV antigen stimulation. Every receptor here comes from a human donor in good health (CMV status not recorded). Some clones in this sample may be carry-over from other donors' samples.

The table lists this clonotype with a few counts. This chain joins TRBV29-1 and TRBJ2-2; a possible D gene is TRBD1 (6 bases). The germline CDR1 and CDR2 sequences are SQVTM and ANQGSEA. There are 14 residues in the CDR3. The germline V and J ends were trimmed by 3 bases and 0 bases, with 8 bases remaining between them. This chain's CDR3 is CSVDDRTNTGELFF. In DNA form, the CDR3 reads TGCAGCGTTGATGACAGGACGAACACCGGGGAGCTGTTTTTT.

The chain couples TRBV4-1 to TRBJ1-6; D may be TRBD1 (5 bases). V was clipped by 1 base and J by 0 bases, with 19 bases between them. The germline CDR1 and CDR2 sequences are MGHRA and YSYEKL. This CDR3 has 20 residues. CDR3 loop: CASSQAGGLPTSSYNSPLHF. The CDR3, as DNA: TGCGCCAGCAGCCAAGCGGGGGGACTTCCGACGAGCTCCTATAATTCACCCCTCCACTTT.

This clonotype has ten or more counts. V is TRBV7-8 and J is TRBJ1-1, with D possibly TRBD1 on 5 matching bases. V was clipped by 6 bases and J by 1 base, with 9 bases between them. The CDR3 is made up of 13 amino acids. Germline lookup yields CDR1 SGHVS and CDR2 FQNEAQ. CDR3 protein: CASRGAGNTEAFF. DNA of the CDR3: TGTGCCAGCAGAGGGGCAGGGAACACTGAAGCTTTCTTT.

The chain is built from TRBV12-3 or TRBV12-4 and TRBJ1-2, with D perhaps matching TRBD1 (5 bases). Trimming stripped 6 bases from V and 8 bases from J, with 13 bases between. The CDR3 has 12 amino acids. DNA of the CDR3: TGTGCCAGCAGGGGACTGACAAGCGGCTACACCTTC. It is translated as CASRGLTSGYTF.

Only a few counts were recorded for this clonotype. J is TRBJ1-2 and V is TRBV5-5, with D perhaps matching TRBD1 (5 bases). CDR3 length equals 13 residues. Trimming took off 6 bases at V and 6 bases at J, with 15 bases between the two ends. Looked up from germline, CDR1 is SGHKS and CDR2 is YYEKEE (reference sequence). The CDR3 region has the DNA TGTGCCAGCACCCCGGGGACCTTCGATGGCTACACCTTC. Residues: CASTPGTFDGYTF.

This clonotype is medium-sized in the sample. V is TRBV10-3 and J is TRBJ2-7; D call uncertain. Trimming cost V 3 bases and J 0 bases, with 6 bases left between them. Germline CDR1 and CDR2: ENHRY and SYGVKD. The CDR3 extends over 13 amino acids. The CDR3 protein is CAISESSSYEQYF. The DNA for the CDR3 is TGTGCCATCAGTGAAAGCAGCTCCTACGAGCAGTACTTC.

This clonotype has a handful of counts. J is TRBJ2-1 and V is TRBV6-2 or TRBV6-3; TRBD2 matches at 8 bases. This CDR3 contains 13 residues. In germline, CDR1 is MNHEY, CDR2 SVGEGT. The J segment lost 5 bases and the V segment lost 7 bases, leaving 4 bases of the junction unmatched. CDR3: CASTGGAHNEQFF. In nucleotides, the CDR3 is TGTGCCAGCACGGGGGGGGCCCACAATGAGCAGTTCTTC.

This chain uses TRBV6-1 with TRBJ1-5; D is unresolved. The V gene lost 1 base and the J gene lost 0 bases, with 10 bases spanning the gap. This CDR3 is built from 16 residues. Germline values: CDR1 MNHNS, CDR2 SASEGT. The CDR3 sequence: CASSEGPLYSNQPQHF. The CDR3 DNA is TGTGCCAGCAGTGAAGGTCCGCTATATAGCAATCAGCCCCAGCATTTT.

This clonotype showed up just a few times. V gene TRBV6-2 or TRBV6-3 combines with J gene TRBJ1-1; D is undetermined. The germline gives CDR1 MNHEY, CDR2 SVGEGT. This CDR3 comprises 14 residues. V gave up 2 bases and J gave up 1 base, with 8 bases separating them. The CDR3 nucleotides are TGTGCCAGCAGTTACGTATGGGAGAACACTGAAGCTTTCTTT. Its translation is CASSYVWENTEAFF.

This clonotype has more than one count but fewer than ten. The chain uses TRBV12-3 or TRBV12-4 and TRBJ1-3; D is undetermined. The CDR3 length is 11 residues. Trimming removed 6 bases from V and 15 bases from J, with 15 bases in between. The CDR3 loop reads CASSPTDWEYF. The CDR3 DNA reads TGTGCCAGCAGCCCCACGGACTGGGAATATTTT.

This clonotype was seen a handful of times. The gene calls are TRBV7-2 and TRBJ1-6; no reliable D call. The V end was cut by 5 bases, the J end by 9 bases, with 11 bases between. In germline, CDR1 is SGHTA, CDR2 FQGNSA. The CDR3 has 13 residues. CDR3 region: CASSPPGLSPLHF. CDR3 DNA: TGTGCCAGCAGCCCCCCCGGCCTTTCACCCCTCCACTTT. Based on the CDR3 plus reference TRBV7-2 and TRBJ1-6, the full variable domain is GAGVSQSPSNKVTEKGKDVELRCDPISGHTALYWYRQSLGQGLEFLIYFQGNSAPDKSGLPSDRFSAERTGGSVSTLTIQRTQQEDSAVYLCASSPPGLSPLHFGNGTRLTVT.

At least ten counts were recorded for this clonotype. CDR3 sequence (DNA): TGTGCCAGCACCCCGTATAAAAGGAGTGAGCAGTTCTTC. Amino acid sequence: CASTPYKRSEQFF. The genes are TRBV6-2 or TRBV6-3 and TRBJ2-1; D gene ambiguous. The CDR3 contains 13 residues. V lost 7 bases and J lost 9, with 16 bases in between. From germline, CDR1 is MNHEY and CDR2 SVGEGT.

The V call is TRBV9, the J call TRBJ2-1; 14 positions match TRBD2. V lost 3 bases and J lost 8; bases outside the gene matches: 4. Germline V gene data show CDR1 as SGDLS and CDR2 as YYNGEE. This CDR3 has 15 amino acids. The CDR3 region is CASSGGTSGGDEQFF. The CDR3 nucleotides are TGTGCCAGCAGCGGGGGGACTAGCGGGGGTGATGAGCAGTTCTTC.

This clonotype was observed a handful of times. The chain carries TRBV25-1 and TRBJ2-6; D unclear. The V gene's germline CDR1 is MGHDK and CDR2 SYGVNS. The V end lost 6 bases, the J end lost 1 base, and 13 bases lay between the germline ends. CDR3 length: 16 amino acids. The CDR3 region is CASSHIEASGANVLTF. The DNA for the CDR3 is TGTGCCAGCAGCCATATCGAGGCTTCTGGGGCCAACGTCCTGACTTTC.

The table lists this clonotype with many counts. The chain has TRBV7-6 and TRBJ2-7; 7 bases align to TRBD2. V dropped 3 bases and J dropped 1; count of bases not matched to a gene: 6. The CDR3 sequence is 15 residues long. From germline, CDR1 is SGHVS and CDR2 FNYEAQ. The CDR3 sequence is CASSFLWDYSYEQYF. In nucleotides, the CDR3 is TGTGCCAGCAGCTTCCTATGGGACTATTCCTACGAGCAGTACTTC.

The rearrangement links TRBV19 to TRBJ1-2, with D possibly TRBD1 on 5 matching bases. Germline V gene data show CDR1 as LNHDA and CDR2 as SQIVND (reference sequence). This CDR3 has 11 amino acids. V shed 6 bases and J shed 8 bases, with 10 bases lying between them. CDR3 bases: TGTGCCAGTAGAGCAGGGTTCGGCTACACCTTC. This gives the protein CASRAGFGYTF.

This clonotype was found a few times. This chain links TRBV7-2 with TRBJ2-3; D gene uncertain. V was trimmed by 3 bases and J by 0 bases, leaving 10 bases between them. From germline, CDR1 is SGHTA and CDR2 FQGNSA. CDR3 length: 15 residues. CDR3 nucleotides: TGTGCCAGCAGCTTTAGGACCGCTAGCACAGATACGCAGTATTTT. Translating gives CASSFRTASTDTQYF.

This clonotype has more than one count but fewer than ten. This chain joins TRBV6-5 and TRBJ1-2; D gene uncertain. The germline V gene encodes CDR1 MNHEY and CDR2 SVGAGI. The CDR3 is 15 residues long. V dropped 0 bases and J dropped 4 bases, with 12 bases sitting between them. CDR3 nucleotide sequence: TGTGCCAGCAGTTACTCTCGCGGCAGCTCCTATGGCTACACCTTC. As protein: CASSYSRGSSYGYTF.

The chain has TRBV7-9 and TRBJ2-1; 7 nucleotides agree with TRBD2. The CDR3 has 16 residues. Losses at the gene ends were 2 bases for V and 4 bases for J; bases not matched to a gene: 8. Per germline, CDR1 SEHNR and CDR2 FQNEAQ (reference sequence). In nucleotides, the CDR3 is TGTGCCAGCAGCTTAACGGGGCTAGCGGATTACAATGAGCAGTTCTTC. This codes for CASSLTGLADYNEQFF. The full variable domain, in which reference TRBV7-9 and TRBJ2-1 provide the parts outside the CDR3, is DTGVSQNPRHKITKRGQNVTFRCDPISEHNRLYWYRQTLGQGPEFLTYFQNEAQLEKSRLLSDRFSAERPKGSFSTLEIQRTEQGDSAMYLCASSLTGLADYNEQFFGPGTRLTVL.

This clonotype was observed a few times. This rearrangement joins TRBV4-1 to TRBJ1-5; 7 positions agree with TRBD1. The CDR3 runs to 15 residues. With V trimmed by 5 bases and J by 5 bases, 9 bases remained unmatched. Germline V gene lookup returns CDR1 MGHRA and CDR2 YSYEKL. The CDR3 spells CASSSGGDRYQPQHF. The DNA of the CDR3 is TGCGCCAGCAGCTCTGGGGGGGACAGATATCAGCCCCAGCATTTT.

This clonotype has a handful of counts. CDR3 amino acids: CSAAGGYSEAFF. CDR3 coding DNA: TGCAGTGCTGCCGGGGGATACAGTGAAGCTTTCTTT. The chain uses TRBV20-1 and TRBJ1-1; the D gene is possibly TRBD1 (5 bases). The CDR3 has 12 amino acids. Germline loops: CDR1 DFQATT, CDR2 SNEGSKA (reference sequence). Between the trimmed V and J ends, which lost 5 bases and 7 bases, there was a span of 14 bases.

This rearrangement joins TRBV2 to TRBJ1-1; D remains unclear. Trimming stripped 2 bases from V and 6 bases from J, with 10 bases between. Germline V gene lookup returns CDR1 SNHLY and CDR2 FYNNEI. The CDR3 consists of 13 residues. The CDR3, as DNA: TGTGCCAGCAGTGAATCGGGCATATCTGAAGCTTTCTTT. Protein product: CASSESGISEAFF.

The sample holds a few counts of this clonotype. The chain uses TRBV12-3 or TRBV12-4 and TRBJ1-5; D gene ambiguous. This CDR3 contains 14 residues. Trimming removed 2 bases at V and 0 bases at J, with 5 bases between. CDR3 region: CASSLLYSNQPQHF. Written as DNA, the CDR3 is TGTGCCAGCAGTTTACTGTATAGCAATCAGCCCCAGCATTTT.

The J gene is TRBJ1-4, the V gene TRBV7-8; a possible D gene is TRBD1 (5 bases). Per germline, CDR1 SGHVS and CDR2 FQNEAQ. V lost 2 bases and J 6 bases, leaving 19 bases between the germline ends. There are 17 residues in the CDR3. CDR3 nucleotides: TGTGCCAGCAGCTTAAGAATCCGCCAGGGCCCTGATGAAAAACTGTTTTTT. Translation: CASSLRIRQGPDEKLFF.

V gene TRBV20-1 combines with J gene TRBJ2-3, with TRBD2 identical over 7 bases. Germline V gene sequence: CDR1 DFQATT, CDR2 SNEGSKA (reference sequence). With 0 bases clipped from V and 3 bases from J, the junction kept 9 bases outside the gene matches. This CDR3 spans 16 amino acids. The DNA of the CDR3 is TGCAGTGCTAGAGACATATCAGGACTAGAGACAGATACGCAGTATTTT. Amino acids: CSARDISGLETDTQYF.